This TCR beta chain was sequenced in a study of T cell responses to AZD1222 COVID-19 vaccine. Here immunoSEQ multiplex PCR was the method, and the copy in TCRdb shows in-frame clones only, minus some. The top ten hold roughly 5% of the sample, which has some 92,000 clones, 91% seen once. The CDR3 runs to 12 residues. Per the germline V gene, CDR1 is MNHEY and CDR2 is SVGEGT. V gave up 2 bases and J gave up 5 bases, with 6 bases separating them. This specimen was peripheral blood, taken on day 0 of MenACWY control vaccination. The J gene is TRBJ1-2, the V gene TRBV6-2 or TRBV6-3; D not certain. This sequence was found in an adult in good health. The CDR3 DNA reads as TGTGCCAGCAGTTACGAGAGATATGGCTACACCTTC. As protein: CASSYERYGYTF.